Presented here are 31 T cell receptor beta chains from one specimen sequenced in a study of shared clonotypes between healthy human individuals. Clones were read by immunoSEQ multiplex PCR, and TCRdb kept only the in-frame ones, dropping some. The sample carries about 490,000 clones, 76% recorded once. The sequenced material came from PBMCs. The source is a woman aged 40 to 50 in good health. Some clones in this sample may be carry-over from other donors' samples.

For this clone: The likely explanation is a read error, given a far larger clone one base away. The sample has other DNA sequences that encode this CDR3 too. The chain has TRBV30 and TRBJ1-4; D gene ambiguous. CDR3 length equals 13 residues. Trimming removed 0 bases at V and 8 bases at J, with 10 bases between. CDR1 is GTSNPN and CDR2 is SVGIG in the germline V gene (reference sequence). The CDR3 sequence: CAWSVNSNEKLFF. The CDR3 DNA is TGTGCCTGGAGTGTGAACAGCAACGAAAAACTGTTTTTT.

The J gene is TRBJ1-1, the V gene TRBV2; D call uncertain. Trimming removed 7 bases from V and 4 bases from J, with 13 bases in between. From germline, CDR1 is SNHLY and CDR2 FYNNEI. The CDR3 spans 13 residues. CDR3 in DNA: TGTGCCAGCACCATCTCGAGGGCCACTGAAGCTTTCTTT. It is translated as CASTISRATEAFF.

The V call is TRBV27, the J call TRBJ2-1, with D uncertain. The CDR3 runs to 13 residues. Germline V CDR1 and CDR2: MNHEY, SMNVEV (reference sequence). V was clipped by 3 bases and J by 8 bases, with 11 bases between them. This chain's CDR3 is CASSFLGVDEQFF. CDR3 sequence (DNA): TGTGCCAGCAGTTTCCTAGGTGTGGATGAGCAGTTCTTC.

DNA for the CDR3: TGTGCCAGCACGGCGGGAGGGCCCAATGAGCAGTTCTTC. Amino acids: CASTAGGPNEQFF. This chain links TRBV7-3 with TRBJ2-1, with TRBD2 identical over 9 bases. Germline V gene sequence: CDR1 SGHTA, CDR2 FQGTGA. The CDR3 is made up of 13 amino acids. V dropped 7 bases and J dropped 6; count of bases not matched to a gene: 4. Using reference TRBV7-3 and TRBJ2-1 for the parts outside the CDR3, the full variable domain is GAGVSQTPSNKVTEKGKYVELRCDPISGHTALYWYRQSLGQGPEFLIYFQGTGAADDSGLPNDRFFAVRPEGSVSTLKIQRTERGDSAVYLCASTAGGPNEQFFGPGTRLTVL.

This clone was recorded once. The chain employs TRBV30 and TRBJ1-5; D ambiguous. The CDR3 has 15 residues. With 2 bases removed from V and 3 bases from J, the gap between germline ends came to 14 bases. Looked up from germline, CDR1 is GTSNPN and CDR2 is SVGIG (reference sequence). The CDR3 here is CAWSPEAYYNQPQHF. The DNA of the CDR3 is TGTGCCTGGAGTCCTGAAGCCTATTACAATCAGCCCCAGCATTTT.

This clone was counted a single time. The chain joins TRBV28 to TRBJ1-1, with 9 positions matching TRBD1. The CDR3 has 15 residues. Germline CDR1 is MDHEN and CDR2 is SYDVKM. J lost 6 bases, V lost 4 bases, and 9 bases had no gene match. The CDR3 DNA sequence: TGTGCCAGCAGTTCGCCCGGACAGGGGTCAGCTGAAGCTTTCTTT. Encoded protein: CASSSPGQGSAEAFF.

This sequence joins TRBV19 and TRBJ1-2; 8 bases match TRBD1. CDR3 size: 13 residues. The junction had 4 bases not matched to a gene; V was cut back by 4 bases and J by 6 bases. Germline V CDR1 and CDR2: LNHDA, SQIVND (reference sequence). The CDR3 DNA follows: TGTGCCAGTAGTAGGACGGACAGGGATGGCTACACCTTC. This codes for CASSRTDRDGYTF.

There are a few counts of this clone. The chain uses TRBV4-1 and TRBJ2-7; weak D call: TRBD2 (6 bases). The CDR3 contains 15 residues. The germline V gene encodes CDR1 MGHRA and CDR2 YSYEKL. V lost 1 base and J 3 bases, leaving 13 bases between the germline ends. Here the CDR3 reads CASSQGSGLFYEQYF. The CDR3 coding sequence is TGCGCCAGCAGCCAAGGGTCGGGACTCTTCTACGAGCAGTACTTC.

The chain is built from TRBV2 and TRBJ2-2; 7 positions match TRBD2. Germline loops: CDR1 SNHLY, CDR2 FYNNEI. The length of the CDR3 is 16 residues. V shed 4 bases and J 0 bases; nucleotides not matched to a gene: 5. The CDR3 sequence is CASSVSSGTNTGELFF. The CDR3 DNA reads as TGTGCCAGCAGTGTTTCTAGCGGAACGAACACCGGGGAGCTGTTTTTT.

The chain links TRBV7-3 to TRBJ1-2; 8 bases are shared with TRBD1. The CDR3 extends over 13 amino acids. The germline V gene encodes CDR1 SGHTA and CDR2 FQGTGA. The V and J ends lost 2 bases and 8 bases, in that order; junction bases with no gene match: 4. The CDR3 spells CASSLQGARGYTF. As DNA, the CDR3 is TGTGCCAGCAGCTTACAGGGGGCGCGAGGCTACACCTTC.

This clone occurred many times. The chain has TRBV10-2 and TRBJ2-2, with a tentative D call TRBD2 (6 bases). V gave up 3 bases and J gave up 5 bases, with 13 bases separating them. The germline V gene encodes CDR1 WSHSY and CDR2 SAAADI. The CDR3 runs to 15 residues. The CDR3 reads CASSEAGRWTGELFF. DNA of the CDR3: TGCGCCAGCAGTGAAGCGGGTCGATGGACCGGGGAGCTGTTTTTT.

V is TRBV5-6 and J is TRBJ2-7, with a possible D match to TRBD2 (5 bases). V was shortened by 3 bases and J by 4 bases, with 11 bases between the two germline ends. In germline, CDR1 is SGHDT, CDR2 YYEEEE. The CDR3 is 13 residues long. The CDR3 DNA is TGTGCCAGCAGCTGGAGGACGGGTTACGAGCAGTACTTC. It specifies CASSWRTGYEQYF. The complete variable domain, with remaining parts taken from reference TRBV5-6 and TRBJ2-7, reads DAGVTQSPTHLIKTRGQQVTLRCSPKSGHDTVSWYQQALGQGPQFIFQYYEEEERQRGNFPDRFSGHQFPNYSSELNVNALLLGDSALYLCASSWRTGYEQYFGPGTRLTVT.

In this sample, this clone turned up a few times. This chain joins TRBV4-1 and TRBJ2-4, with TRBD1 as a possible D gene (6 bases). The germline V gene has CDR1 MGHRA and CDR2 YSYEKL. Trimming pared 1 base from V and 1 base from J, leaving 8 bases between. The CDR3 consists of 15 residues. The CDR3 protein is CASSQAGQAKNIQYF. As DNA, the CDR3 is TGCGCCAGCAGCCAAGCCGGACAGGCCAAAAACATTCAGTACTTC.

The chain links TRBV5-6 to TRBJ2-5, with 10 positions matching TRBD2. Looked up from germline, CDR1 is SGHDT and CDR2 is YYEEEE. This CDR3 spans 16 amino acids. The trim removed 4 bases at V and 4 bases at J, leaving 10 bases unmatched. The CDR3 region is CASSPGLAVRGETQYF. The DNA for the CDR3 is TGTGCCAGCAGCCCCGGACTAGCGGTGCGTGGAGAGACCCAGTACTTC.

This clone has only one observation. This chain uses TRBV11-2 with TRBJ2-7; D may match TRBD1 or TRBD2 (5 bases each). This CDR3 is built from 14 residues. Trimming removed 1 base at V and 10 bases at J, with 17 bases between. CDR1 SGHAT and CDR2 FQNNGV come from the germline V gene. The DNA of the CDR3 is TGTGCCAGCAGCTTAGGTGGGCCTCGAGGGGAACAGTACTTC. Protein product: CASSLGGPRGEQYF.

There are a few counts of this clone. The V call is TRBV28, the J call TRBJ2-7; TRBD1 matches at 7 bases. The germline gives CDR1 MDHEN, CDR2 SYDVKM. The CDR3 spans 14 residues. V lost 6 bases and J lost 0; bases outside the gene matches: 5. Here the CDR3 DNA reads TGTGCCAGCAGGAACAGGGGCTCCTCCTACGAGCAGTACTTC. Translation gives CASRNRGSSYEQYF.

The chain recombines TRBV4-1 with TRBJ2-1; tentatively, D is TRBD1 (6 bases). CDR1 and CDR2 (germline): MGHRA, YSYEKL. The CDR3 loop spans 16 amino acids. V was pared by 1 base and J by 7 bases, with 17 bases between. CDR3 bases: TGCGCCAGCAGCCAAGTTCACTCCGGGACACGGAATGAGCAGTTCTTC. Amino acids: CASSQVHSGTRNEQFF.

The chain employs TRBV2 and TRBJ2-3; no clear D. The CDR3 is 15 residues long. Trimming shortened V by 6 bases and J by 2 bases, and 15 bases separated the two germline ends. CDR1 is SNHLY, CDR2 FYNNEI, per germline. CDR3 protein: CASSKPEGITDTQYF. DNA for the CDR3: TGTGCCAGCAGCAAACCCGAAGGTATCACAGATACGCAGTATTTT.

The chain uses TRBV6-8 and TRBJ1-2; the D gene is possibly TRBD1 (6 bases). V was clipped by 2 bases and J by 5 bases, with 9 bases between them. This CDR3 has 13 amino acids. Germline lookup yields CDR1 MNHGY and CDR2 SAAAGT. The CDR3 region is CASSYGGGYGYTF. In nucleotides, the CDR3 is TGTGCCAGCAGTTACGGGGGCGGGTATGGCTACACCTTC.

The chain uses TRBV6-5 and TRBJ2-7; D gene ambiguous. Germline V gene data show CDR1 as MNHEY and CDR2 as SVGAGI. Trimming took off 5 bases at V and 3 bases at J, with 11 bases between the two ends. The CDR3 totals 13 residues. The CDR3 DNA follows: TGTGCCAGCAGTCGGCAGGTCCACTACGAGCAGTACTTC. Protein sequence: CASSRQVHYEQYF.

This clone has a single count. A junction end diverges from the germline sequence, so it may reflect a read error. Other DNA sequences from this sample encode an identical CDR3 as well. The V gene is TRBV28, the J gene TRBJ2-7; 7 bases are shared with TRBD2. CDR3 length: 15 amino acids. Per germline, CDR1 MDHEN and CDR2 SYDVKM. CDR3 sequence: CASTKFRGEGYEQYF. CDR3 in DNA: TGCGCCAGCACCAAATTCCGAGGGGAGGGCTACGAGCAGTACTTC.

This clone was seen just once. A far larger clone lies a single base away; this is likely a read error. This rearrangement joins TRBV7-1 to TRBJ1-5; D uncertain. TRBV7-1 is filed as an ORF, its function uncertain. V lost 5 bases and J lost 9, with 14 bases in between. The CDR3 consists of 13 residues. CDR3 in amino acids: CASSPPGGRPQHF. The DNA of the CDR3 is TGTGCCAGCAGCCCCCCGGGTGGTCGGCCCCAGCATTTT.

The V call is TRBV7-2, the J call TRBJ2-5, with 13 bases lining up with TRBD2. The CDR3 runs to 15 residues. Germline values: CDR1 SGHTA, CDR2 FQGNSA. The J segment lost 6 bases and the V segment lost 3 bases, leaving 4 bases of the junction unmatched. DNA for the CDR3: TGTGCCAGCAGCTTGGGACTAGCGGGACGACAGACCCAGTACTTC. Amino acids: CASSLGLAGRQTQYF. Drawing the rest from reference TRBV7-2 and TRBJ2-5, the complete variable domain is GAGVSQSPSNKVTEKGKDVELRCDPISGHTALYWYRQSLGQGLEFLIYFQGNSAPDKSGLPSDRFSAERTGGSVSTLTIQRTQQEDSAVYLCASSLGLAGRQTQYFGPGTRLLVL.

This clone was counted a single time. The chain employs TRBV11-2 and TRBJ2-3, with 7 positions matching TRBD2. This CDR3 is built from 15 residues. V dropped 3 bases and J dropped 2; count of bases not matched to a gene: 5. Germline V CDR1 and CDR2: SGHAT, FQNNGV. The CDR3 spells CASSFWGGITDTQYF. CDR3 nucleotides: TGTGCCAGCAGCTTTTGGGGGGGTATCACAGATACGCAGTATTTT.

This clone has a count of ten or more. J is TRBJ2-7 and V is TRBV6-1, with a possible D match to TRBD1 (6 bases). Germline V lookup: CDR1 MNHNS, CDR2 SASEGT. The CDR3 has 12 residues. The germline V and J ends were trimmed by 0 bases and 8 bases, with 8 bases remaining between them. In nucleotides, the CDR3 is TGTGCCAGCAGTGAAGCCGGGACAAAGCAGTACTTC. Amino acids: CASSEAGTKQYF.

Comments on this clone: A far bigger clonotype differs at one base, so this is likely a read error. The chain employs TRBV30 and TRBJ1-1, with TRBD1 as a possible D gene (5 bases). V shed 2 bases and J shed 3 bases, with 7 bases lying between them. Germline-derived CDR1 and CDR2 are GTSNPN and SVGIG (reference sequence). The CDR3 covers 12 residues. CDR3 in DNA: TGTGCCTGGAGTTTCAGGGACACTGAAGCTTTCTTT. It translates to CAWSFRDTEAFF.

This sequence joins TRBV5-1 and TRBJ2-2; 9 nucleotides line up with TRBD2. V lost 0 bases and J lost 5; bases outside the gene matches: 8. Germline V gene lookup returns CDR1 SGHRS and CDR2 YFSETQ. The CDR3 runs 17 residues. The CDR3 region has the DNA TGCGCCAGCAGCTTGGGAGTAGCGGGAGTTTGGACCGGGGAGCTGTTTTTT. Protein sequence: CASSLGVAGVWTGELFF.

The chain employs TRBV11-2 and TRBJ2-2, with 9 bases aligning to TRBD1. The V gene's germline CDR1 is SGHAT and CDR2 FQNNGV. The CDR3 contains 15 residues. V trimming: 5 bases; J trimming: 5 bases; junction bases outside the gene matches: 6. CDR3 sequence (DNA): TGTGCCAGCAGCCACTACAGGGGGCGTACCGGGGAGCTGTTTTTT. Amino acid sequence: CASSHYRGRTGELFF.

The rearrangement links TRBV4-1 to TRBJ1-6; 8 nucleotides match TRBD1. Germline V CDR1 and CDR2: MGHRA, YSYEKL. The ends lost 3 bases at V and 7 bases at J; junction bases unmatched: 5. The CDR3 spans 15 residues. The CDR3 reads CASSQDRTGNSPLHF. CDR3 nucleotide sequence: TGCGCCAGCAGCCAGGACCGGACAGGGAATTCACCCCTCCACTTT.

The rearrangement uses TRBV5-1 and TRBJ2-5; TRBD1 agrees at 8 bases. Germline CDR1 and CDR2: SGHRS and YFSETQ. With V trimmed by 4 bases and J by 5 bases, 7 bases remained unmatched. This CDR3 comprises 14 residues. The CDR3 here is CASSTQGARETQYF. The DNA for the CDR3 is TGCGCCAGCAGCACGCAGGGGGCGCGGGAGACCCAGTACTTC.

This chain uses TRBV5-1 with TRBJ2-3, with 7 bases that match TRBD1. Germline V CDR1 and CDR2: SGHRS, YFSETQ. This CDR3 has 15 amino acids. With V trimmed by 2 bases and J by 3 bases, 6 bases remained unmatched. In DNA form, the CDR3 reads TGCGCCAGCAGCTTACAGGGGTGGGTGACAGATACGCAGTATTTT. This encodes CASSLQGWVTDTQYF.